Sequencing of this TCR beta chain was carried out in a study of CXCR3-negative and CXCR3-positive naive CD8 T cells (dated by TCRdb to the late 2010s). About the full investigation: Around 140 million TRB reads were obtained in total, roughly 1.5 +/- 0.3 million reads per library. Data from about 10 donors, pooled across two independent experiments, went into the diversity and physicochemical repertoire analyses. For the TRBV-TRBJ cluster analysis, the naive subsets came from a handful of donors, while the memory cells came from 3 donors. The research as a whole found: TRB CDR3s from CXCR3-positive naive cells showed higher hydrophobicity (lower Kidera factor 4), lower energy, and higher strength and volume indices than CXCR3-negative naive cells. TRBV-TRBJ usage was similar between naive CXCR3-negative and CXCR3-positive cells from the same donor, while memory cells showed distinct patterns. Because CXCR3 expression was partially decreased after cryopreservation, freshly isolated PBMCs were used for most assays. Because surface CD5, which is linked to self-reactivity in mice, was comparable between the naive subsets, TCR interaction strength was also inferred from the physicochemical properties of TRB CDR3s. Comparably high repertoire diversity was found in both naive subsets, whereas much lower repertoire diversity was found in memory CD8+ T cells.

TCRdb lists the instrument as NextSeq 550. The Human TCR Profiling Kit (MiLaboratory) was used to make UMI-labeled 5' RACE TRB cDNA libraries. The full amount of extracted RNA was used for cDNA synthesis, and the full amount of resulting cDNA was used for PCR amplification. Libraries were prepared in parallel using an identical number of PCR cycles. In the authors' own workflow: About 52,000 +/- 9,100 unique UMI-labeled TRB cDNA molecules per library were extracted with MIGEC and MiXCR, with at least two reads per UMI required. Each library averaged roughly 40,000 +/- 10,000 functional in-frame TRB CDR3 nucleotide clonotypes without stop codons. After downsampling to 5000 UMI-labeled TRB molecules per sample, diversity metrics such as normalized Shannon-Wiener and Chao1 were calculated in VDJtools. VDJtools computed clonotype-size-weighted physicochemical properties of the central five CDR3 residues: interaction energy, strength, volume and Kidera factor 4. TCRdb reprocessed the sequencing reads and holds a single record per CDR3 protein sequence, with no DNA. The V and J calls follow TCRdb's processing rather than the paper's. The sample table on file contains roughly 55,000 distinct CDR3 sequences. The ten largest clones take up around 0.58% of the sample.

With respect to this clonotype: What antigen it recognizes has not been identified.

Each CD8+ T cell subset was flow-sorted in triplicate, and 250,000 to 350,000 cells per subset were placed directly into RLT lysis buffer. To keep memory contaminants out, a stringent definition of naive CD8+ T cells was applied: CD45RO-CCR7+CD27+CD95-. Peripheral blood mononuclear cells were isolated from buffy coats by standard density gradient centrifugation. Naive CXCR3-negative and CXCR3-positive CD8+ T cells were flow-sorted using a FACSAria III. Total RNA was extracted from sorted cells using an RNeasy Mini Kit. The germline V gene specifies MNHEY as CDR1 and SVGAGI as CDR2. The CDR3 goes from the cysteine to the phenylalanine over 16 residues. No DNA is listed.

Sequences were obtained from naive CXCR3+ CD8+ T cells from blood. The cell subset or site label, read with the paper, signifies: CD45RO-CCR7+CD27+CD95- naive CD8+ T cells expressing CXCR3 (TNR3+). The source of this sequence is a human donor in good health. Some clones in this sample may be carry-over from other donors' samples. The chain is assembled from TRBV6-5 and TRBJ2-4. The CDR3 region: CASSIHIDLAKNIQYF.